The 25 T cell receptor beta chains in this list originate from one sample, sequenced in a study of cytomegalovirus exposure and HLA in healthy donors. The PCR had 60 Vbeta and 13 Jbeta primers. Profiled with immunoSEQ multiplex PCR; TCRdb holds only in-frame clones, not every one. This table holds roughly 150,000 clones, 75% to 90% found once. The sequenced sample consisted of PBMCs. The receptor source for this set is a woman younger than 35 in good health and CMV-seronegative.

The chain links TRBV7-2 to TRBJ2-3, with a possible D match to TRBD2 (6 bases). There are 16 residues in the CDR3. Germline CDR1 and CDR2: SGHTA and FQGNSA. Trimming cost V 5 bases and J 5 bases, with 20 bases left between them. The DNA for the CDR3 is TGTGCCAGCAGCCCCCCGGGACTCTCTCGAAGAGATACGCAGTATTTT. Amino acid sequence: CASSPPGLSRRDTQYF.

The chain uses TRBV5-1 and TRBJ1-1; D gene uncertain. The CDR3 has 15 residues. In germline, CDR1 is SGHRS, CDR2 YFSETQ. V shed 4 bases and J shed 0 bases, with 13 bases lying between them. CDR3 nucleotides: TGCGCCAGCAGCCCCTACGAGGGCCTGAACACTGAAGCTTTCTTT. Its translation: CASSPYEGLNTEAFF.

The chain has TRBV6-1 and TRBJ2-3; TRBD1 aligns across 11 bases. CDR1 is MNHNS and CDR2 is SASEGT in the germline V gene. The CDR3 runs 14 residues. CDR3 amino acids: CAAEGQGGTDTQYF. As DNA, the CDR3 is TGTGCTGCAGAGGGACAGGGGGGCACAGATACGCAGTATTTT.

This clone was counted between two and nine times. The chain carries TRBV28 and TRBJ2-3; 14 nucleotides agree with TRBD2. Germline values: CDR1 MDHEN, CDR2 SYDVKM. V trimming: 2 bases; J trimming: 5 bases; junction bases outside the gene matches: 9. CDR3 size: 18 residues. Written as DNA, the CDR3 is TGTGCCAGCAGTTTAACCCTGACTAGCGGGGGGGCAAGAGATACGCAGTATTTT. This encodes CASSLTLTSGGARDTQYF.

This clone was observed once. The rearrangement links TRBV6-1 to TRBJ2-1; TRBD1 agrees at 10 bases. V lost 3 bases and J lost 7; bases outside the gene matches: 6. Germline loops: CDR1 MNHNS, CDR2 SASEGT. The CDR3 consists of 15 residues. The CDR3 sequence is CASSDRDRGWNEQFF. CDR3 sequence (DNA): TGTGCCAGCAGTGACCGGGACAGGGGATGGAATGAGCAGTTCTTC.

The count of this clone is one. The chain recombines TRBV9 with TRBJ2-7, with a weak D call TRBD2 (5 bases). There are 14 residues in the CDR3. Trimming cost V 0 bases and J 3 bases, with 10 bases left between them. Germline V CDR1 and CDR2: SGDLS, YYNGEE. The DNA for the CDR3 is TGTGCCAGCAGCGTAGCGGGAACTAACTACGAGCAGTACTTC. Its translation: CASSVAGTNYEQYF.

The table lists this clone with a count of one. CDR3 region: CASSEDRVQETQYF. CDR3 in DNA: TGCGCCAGCAGTGAGGACAGAGTCCAAGAGACCCAGTACTTC. This chain uses TRBV10-1 with TRBJ2-5, with D possibly matching TRBD1 (5 bases). From germline, CDR1 is WNHNN and CDR2 SYGVQD (reference sequence). The CDR3 covers 14 residues. V was trimmed by 2 bases and J by 1 base, leaving 8 bases between them.

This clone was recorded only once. CDR3 nucleotide sequence: TGCGCCAGCAGTGAGGACCTAGACACCGGGGAGCTGTTTTTT. Its protein is CASSEDLDTGELFF. This chain links TRBV10-2 with TRBJ2-2; D uncertain. Germline assignment: CDR1 WSHSY and CDR2 SAAADI. V lost 2 bases, J lost 3 bases, and 7 bases lay in between. This CDR3 region has 14 residues.

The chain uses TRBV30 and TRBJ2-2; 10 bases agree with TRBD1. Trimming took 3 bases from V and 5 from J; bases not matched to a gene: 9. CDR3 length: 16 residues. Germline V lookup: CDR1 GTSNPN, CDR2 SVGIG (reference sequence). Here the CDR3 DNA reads TGTGCCTGGAGCCAGACACCGGGACAGGGGACCGGGGAGCTGTTTTTT. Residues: CAWSQTPGQGTGELFF.

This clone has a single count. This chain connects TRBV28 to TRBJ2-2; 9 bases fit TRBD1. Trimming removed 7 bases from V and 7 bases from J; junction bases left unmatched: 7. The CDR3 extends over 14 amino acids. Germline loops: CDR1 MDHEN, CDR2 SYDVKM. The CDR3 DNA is TGTGCCAGCACCGCACAGGGGGCGGGCGGGGAGCTGTTTTTT. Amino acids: CASTAQGAGGELFF.

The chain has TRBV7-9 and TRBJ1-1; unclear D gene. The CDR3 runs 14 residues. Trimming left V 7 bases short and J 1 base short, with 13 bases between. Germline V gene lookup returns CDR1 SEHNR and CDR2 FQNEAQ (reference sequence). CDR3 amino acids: CASNMGMANTEAFF. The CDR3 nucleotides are TGTGCCAGCAACATGGGCATGGCGAACACTGAAGCTTTCTTT.

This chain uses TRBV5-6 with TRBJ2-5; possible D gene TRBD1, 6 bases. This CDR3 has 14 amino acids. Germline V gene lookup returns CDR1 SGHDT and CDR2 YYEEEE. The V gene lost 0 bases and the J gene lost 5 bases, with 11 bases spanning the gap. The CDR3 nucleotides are TGTGCCAGCAGCTTGGGCTGGGGGCGGGAGACCCAGTACTTC. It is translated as CASSLGWGRETQYF.

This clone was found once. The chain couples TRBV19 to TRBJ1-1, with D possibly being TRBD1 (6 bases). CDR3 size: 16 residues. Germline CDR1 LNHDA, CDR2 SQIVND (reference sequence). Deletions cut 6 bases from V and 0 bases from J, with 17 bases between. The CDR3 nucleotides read TGTGCCAGTAGCAAACGGGACACGGGAATGAACACTGAAGCTTTCTTT. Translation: CASSKRDTGMNTEAFF.

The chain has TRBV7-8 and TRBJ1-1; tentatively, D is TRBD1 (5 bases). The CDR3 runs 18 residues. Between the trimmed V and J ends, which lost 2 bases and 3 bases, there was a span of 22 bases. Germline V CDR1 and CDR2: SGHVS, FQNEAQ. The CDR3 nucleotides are TGTGCCAGCAGCTTATCCCGGGACTTCCCACTTCAGGACACTGAAGCTTTCTTT. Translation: CASSLSRDFPLQDTEAFF.

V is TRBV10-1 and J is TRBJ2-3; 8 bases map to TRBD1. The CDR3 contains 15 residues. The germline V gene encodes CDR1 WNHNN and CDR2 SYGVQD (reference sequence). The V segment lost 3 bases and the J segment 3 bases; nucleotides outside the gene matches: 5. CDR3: CASSDRGRGTDTQYF. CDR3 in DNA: TGCGCCAGCAGTGACAGGGGGCGGGGAACAGATACGCAGTATTTT.

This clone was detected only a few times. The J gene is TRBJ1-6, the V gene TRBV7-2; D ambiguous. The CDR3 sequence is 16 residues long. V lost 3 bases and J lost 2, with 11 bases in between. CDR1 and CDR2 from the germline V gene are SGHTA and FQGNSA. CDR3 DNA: TGTGCCAGCAGCTTGAGGCGGAGCACCTATAATTCACCCCTCCACTTT. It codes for CASSLRRSTYNSPLHF. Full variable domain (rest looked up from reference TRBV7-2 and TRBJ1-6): GAGVSQSPSNKVTEKGKDVELRCDPISGHTALYWYRQSLGQGLEFLIYFQGNSAPDKSGLPSDRFSAERTGGSVSTLTIQRTQQEDSAVYLCASSLRRSTYNSPLHFGNGTRLTVT.

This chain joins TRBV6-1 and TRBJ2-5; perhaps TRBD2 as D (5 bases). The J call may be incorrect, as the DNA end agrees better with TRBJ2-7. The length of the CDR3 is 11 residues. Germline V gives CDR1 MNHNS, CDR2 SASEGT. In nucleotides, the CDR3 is TGTGCCAGCAGGAGGGTGGGCGAGCAGTACTTC. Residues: CASRRVGEQYF.

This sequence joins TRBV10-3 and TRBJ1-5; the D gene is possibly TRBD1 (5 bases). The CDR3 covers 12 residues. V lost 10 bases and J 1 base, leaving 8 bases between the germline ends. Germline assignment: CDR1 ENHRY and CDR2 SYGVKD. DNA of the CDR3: TGTGCCACCCAGGGAAGCAATCAGCCCCAGCATTTT. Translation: CATQGSNQPQHF.

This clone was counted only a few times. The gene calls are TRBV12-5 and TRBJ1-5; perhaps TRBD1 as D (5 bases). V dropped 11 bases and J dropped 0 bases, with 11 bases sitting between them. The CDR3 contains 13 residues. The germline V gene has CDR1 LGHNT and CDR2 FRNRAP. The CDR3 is CAGGGDSNQPQHF. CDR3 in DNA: TGTGCTGGCGGGGGAGATAGCAATCAGCCCCAGCATTTT.

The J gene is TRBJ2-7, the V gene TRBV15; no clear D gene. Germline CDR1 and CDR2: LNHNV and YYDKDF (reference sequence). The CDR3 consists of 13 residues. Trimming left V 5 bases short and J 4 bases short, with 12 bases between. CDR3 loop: CATSLGLSYEQYF. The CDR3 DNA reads TGTGCCACCAGCCTCGGGTTGTCGTACGAGCAGTACTTC.

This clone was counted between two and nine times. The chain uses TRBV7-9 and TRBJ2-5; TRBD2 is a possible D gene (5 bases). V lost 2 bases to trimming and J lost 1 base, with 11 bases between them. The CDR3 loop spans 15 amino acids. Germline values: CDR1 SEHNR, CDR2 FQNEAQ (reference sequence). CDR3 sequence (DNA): TGTGCCAGCAGCTTAAATGCGGGCGCCCAAGAGACCCAGTACTTC. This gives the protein CASSLNAGAQETQYF. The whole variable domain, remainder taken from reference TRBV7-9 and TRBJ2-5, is DTGVSQNPRHKITKRGQNVTFRCDPISEHNRLYWYRQTLGQGPEFLTYFQNEAQLEKSRLLSDRFSAERPKGSFSTLEIQRTEQGDSAMYLCASSLNAGAQETQYFGPGTRLLVL.

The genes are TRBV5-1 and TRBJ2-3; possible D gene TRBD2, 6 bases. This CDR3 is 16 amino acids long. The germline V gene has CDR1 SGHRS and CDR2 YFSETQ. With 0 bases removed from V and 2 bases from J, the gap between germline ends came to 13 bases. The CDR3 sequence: CASSLEGRGHTDTQYF. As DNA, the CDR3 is TGCGCCAGCAGCTTGGAAGGGCGGGGCCACACAGATACGCAGTATTTT. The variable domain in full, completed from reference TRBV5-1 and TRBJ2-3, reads KAGVTQTPRYLIKTRGQQVTLSCSPISGHRSVSWYQQTPGQGLQFLFEYFSETQRNKGNFPGRFSGRQFSNSRSEMNVSTLELGDSALYLCASSLEGRGHTDTQYFGPGTRLTVL.

The chain's CDR3 is CAWRPGNTEAFF. CDR3 DNA: TGTGCCTGGAGGCCCGGGAACACTGAAGCTTTCTTT. The chain combines TRBV30 with TRBJ1-1, with unresolved D. The length of the CDR3 is 12 residues. Trimming pared 3 bases from V and 1 base from J, leaving 6 bases between. Germline V gene lookup returns CDR1 GTSNPN and CDR2 SVGIG (reference sequence).

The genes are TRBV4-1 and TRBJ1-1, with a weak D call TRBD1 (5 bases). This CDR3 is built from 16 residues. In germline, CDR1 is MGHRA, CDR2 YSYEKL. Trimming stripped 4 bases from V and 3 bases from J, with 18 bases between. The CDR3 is CASSPHGGSGHTEAFF. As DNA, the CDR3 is TGCGCCAGCAGCCCTCATGGGGGGTCGGGGCACACTGAAGCTTTCTTT.

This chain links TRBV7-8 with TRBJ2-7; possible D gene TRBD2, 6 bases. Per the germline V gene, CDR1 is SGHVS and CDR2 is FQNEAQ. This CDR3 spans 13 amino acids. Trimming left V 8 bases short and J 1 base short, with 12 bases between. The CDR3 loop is CASFQRASYEQYF. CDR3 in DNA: TGTGCCAGCTTCCAGCGGGCATCCTACGAGCAGTACTTC.